The TCR beta chain under discussion was sequenced for a study of OX40 agonist ivuxolimab in advanced cancers. Study context: Intravenous ivuxolimab was administered to patients every 2 weeks at 0.01 to 10 mg/kg. Treatment received earlier with anti-PD-1, anti-PD-L1 or anti-CTLA-4 agents was allowed, and 40% had some. Three partial responders included one hepatocellular carcinoma patient and two cutaneous melanoma patients.

This clone was seen a single time. There are 16 residues in the CDR3. From germline, CDR1 is SGHTS and CDR2 YDEGEE. V was clipped by 0 bases and J by 3 bases; unmatched bases: 5. Method: immunoSEQ multiplex PCR; TCRdb's copy keeps in-frame clones and lacks some. The table records tens of thousands of clones, around four fifths of them present only once. The specimen comprised CD4+ or CD8+ T cells sorted from blood, sampled in a trial of the OX40 agonist ivuxolimab. The receptor comes from an adult with an advanced solid tumor such as melanoma, head and neck, liver or kidney cancer. This chain connects TRBV5-8 to TRBJ2-1; 8 bases match TRBD2. CDR3 region: CASSLGSLAGYNEQFF. CDR3 in DNA: TGTGCCAGCAGCTTGGGTTCTCTAGCGGGCTACAATGAGCAGTTCTTC.